This entry features one T cell receptor beta chain sequence. The assay was immunoSEQ multiplex PCR, and TCRdb's table has in-frame clones only and misses some. The sample has 330,000 or so clones, 80% to 90% seen once. The data stem from a study of blood T cell repertoires in COVID-19. V gave up 4 bases and J gave up 3 bases, with 14 bases separating them. The CDR3 is made up of 15 amino acids. CDR1 is KGHDR, CDR2 SFDVKD, per germline. The TCR comes from a man aged 35 to 55 in a cohort exposed to, infected with or recovered from COVID-19 (not recorded which). Source material: PBMCs or T cells enriched from blood (not recorded which). The chain is built from TRBV24-1 and TRBJ1-2, with TRBD1 as a possible D gene (6 bases). The CDR3 reads CATSDHRAPDYGYTF. CDR3 coding DNA: TGTGCCACCAGTGACCACAGGGCTCCCGACTATGGCTACACCTTC.